This passage covers 8 T cell receptor beta chains from one sample sequenced in a study of T cell changes during pregnancy in multiple sclerosis. Profiled with immunoSEQ multiplex PCR; TCRdb holds only in-frame clones, not every one. The repertoire holds about 92,000 clones, about 92% seen once, with roughly 2.7% in the top ten. Sequencing was performed on peripheral blood, taken in the first trimester of pregnancy. Receptors originate from a female donor with multiple sclerosis, enrolled in a pregnancy study.

The CDR3 sequence: CASSLSQGTKNIQYF. The CDR3 DNA sequence: TGTGCCAGCAGCTTATCACAGGGGACCAAAAACATTCAGTACTTC. The rearrangement joins TRBV7-2 to TRBJ2-4, with 7 bases that match TRBD1. J lost 2 bases, V lost 2 bases, and 3 bases had no gene match. Germline V lookup: CDR1 SGHTA, CDR2 FQGNSA. This CDR3 has 15 residues. The full variable domain, in which reference TRBV7-2 and TRBJ2-4 provide the parts outside the CDR3, is GAGVSQSPSNKVTEKGKDVELRCDPISGHTALYWYRQSLGQGLEFLIYFQGNSAPDKSGLPSDRFSAERTGGSVSTLTIQRTQQEDSAVYLCASSLSQGTKNIQYFGAGTRLSVL.

The chain employs TRBV10-3 and TRBJ1-5; 8 positions agree with TRBD1. J lost 6 bases, V lost 3 bases, and 7 bases had no gene match. From germline, CDR1 is ENHRY and CDR2 SYGVKD. The CDR3 consists of 15 residues. The CDR3 is CAISDTDREGQPQHF. CDR3 DNA: TGTGCCATCAGTGACACGGACAGGGAGGGTCAGCCCCAGCATTTT.

J is TRBJ2-5 and V is TRBV2; D remains ambiguous. In germline, CDR1 is SNHLY, CDR2 FYNNEI. V was shortened by 7 bases and J by 2 bases, with 14 bases between the two germline ends. CDR3 length equals 14 residues. CDR3 protein: CASTVGRKQETQYF. The CDR3 DNA sequence: TGTGCCAGCACCGTGGGCAGAAAACAAGAGACCCAGTACTTC.

V is TRBV7-2 and J is TRBJ1-3, with 9 bases fitting TRBD1. After removal of 0 bases from V and 2 bases from J, the junction contained 2 bases not matched to a gene. The CDR3 runs 16 residues. Looked up from germline, CDR1 is SGHTA and CDR2 is FQGNSA. In nucleotides, the CDR3 is TGTGCCAGCAGCTTAGCCCGACAGGGGGCTGGAAACACCATATATTTT. Translation: CASSLARQGAGNTIYF.

This rearrangement joins TRBV29-1 to TRBJ2-7; maybe TRBD2 (6 bases). Trimming took 4 bases from V and 3 from J, leaving 10 bases between them. This CDR3 spans 12 amino acids. The V gene's germline CDR1 is SQVTM and CDR2 ANQGSEA. Here the CDR3 reads CSVVLANYEQYF. The CDR3 region has the DNA TGCAGCGTTGTTCTAGCGAACTACGAGCAGTACTTC.

The genes are TRBV4-1 and TRBJ1-5; D not resolved. CDR3 length: 14 amino acids. Germline values: CDR1 MGHRA, CDR2 YSYEKL. Deletions cut 0 bases from V and 3 bases from J, with 6 bases between. The CDR3 is CASSQDMFNQPQHF. DNA of the CDR3: TGCGCCAGCAGCCAAGATATGTTCAATCAGCCCCAGCATTTT.

The chain employs TRBV29-1 and TRBJ2-1; D is perhaps TRBD2 (5 bases). Germline V gene sequence: CDR1 SQVTM, CDR2 ANQGSEA. The CDR3 extends over 12 amino acids. This CDR3 is CTSLSPYNEQFF. CDR3 sequence (DNA): TGCACTAGCCTTAGCCCTTACAATGAGCAGTTCTTC.

The rearrangement uses TRBV5-5 and TRBJ2-5; D gene ambiguous. The CDR3 has 14 residues. Germline CDR1 is SGHKS and CDR2 is YYEKEE (reference sequence). V lost 2 bases and J lost 0, with 8 bases in between. Here the CDR3 reads CASSLNDNQETQYF. In DNA, the CDR3 is TGTGCCAGCAGCTTAAATGACAACCAAGAGACCCAGTACTTC.